Listed here are 3 T cell receptor beta chains from one sample, sequenced in a study of lymphopenia after photon versus proton radiotherapy. Method: immunoSEQ multiplex PCR; TCRdb's copy keeps in-frame clones and lacks some. The data hold about 26,000 clones, with more than 70% observed a single time. The input for sequencing was peripheral blood, taken from a patient treated with photon-based radiotherapy. Receptor source: a man younger than 45 with gastric cancer.

The chain recombines TRBV28 with TRBJ2-2; TRBD1 aligns across 10 bases. Germline assignment: CDR1 MDHEN and CDR2 SYDVKM. This CDR3 is built from 16 residues. The V segment lost 3 bases and the J segment 3 bases; nucleotides outside the gene matches: 4. The CDR3 here is CASSLYGTGDTGELFF. The DNA for the CDR3 is TGTGCCAGCAGTTTGTACGGGACAGGGGACACCGGGGAGCTGTTTTTT.

V usage is TRBV7-2 and J usage is TRBJ2-5, with 8 nucleotides matching TRBD2. Germline V gene data show CDR1 as SGHTA and CDR2 as FQGNSA. J lost 4 bases, V lost 0 bases, and 1 base had no gene match. The CDR3 has 14 amino acids. CDR3 residues: CASSLATSGETQYF. CDR3 sequence (DNA): TGTGCCAGCAGCTTAGCAACTAGCGGAGAGACCCAGTACTTC.

In its sample, this clone was seen once. The J gene is TRBJ2-2, the V gene TRBV7-8, with D perhaps matching TRBD1 (6 bases). V was cut by 5 bases and J by 7 bases, with 11 bases left in between. The CDR3 extends over 13 amino acids. In germline, CDR1 is SGHVS, CDR2 FQNEAQ. The CDR3 loop is CASSAQGHGELFF. CDR3 nucleotide sequence: TGTGCCAGCAGCGCCCAGGGGCACGGGGAGCTGTTTTTT.